The T cell receptor (beta chain) under discussion was sequenced for a study of blood T cells in healthy people across ages. Per the germline V gene, CDR1 is MNHEY and CDR2 is SMNVEV (reference sequence). This CDR3 is 15 amino acids long. With 5 bases removed from V and 3 bases from J, the gap between germline ends came to 14 bases. For this clonotype: Its antigen is as yet unknown.

Study results and caveats: Age showed a roughly linear inverse relationship with TCR beta diversity per million T cells.

A second PCR of 7 to 11 cycles used a sample-barcoded 5' primer and a J-beta primer mix. A single record per CDR3 protein comes from TCRdb applying MiXCR to the 5' RACE reads. The data contain just over 800,000 distinct CDR3 sequences, around 62% of them singletons. This clonotype was obtained from a man younger than 45 in good health. The V and J genes are TRBV27 and TRBJ1-5; D is possibly TRBD1 (6 bases). Sequenced: blood. CDR3 in DNA: TGTGCCAGCAGTCCCCTACAGGGCTACAATCAGCCCCAGCATTTT. Protein sequence: CASSPLQGYNQPQHF.